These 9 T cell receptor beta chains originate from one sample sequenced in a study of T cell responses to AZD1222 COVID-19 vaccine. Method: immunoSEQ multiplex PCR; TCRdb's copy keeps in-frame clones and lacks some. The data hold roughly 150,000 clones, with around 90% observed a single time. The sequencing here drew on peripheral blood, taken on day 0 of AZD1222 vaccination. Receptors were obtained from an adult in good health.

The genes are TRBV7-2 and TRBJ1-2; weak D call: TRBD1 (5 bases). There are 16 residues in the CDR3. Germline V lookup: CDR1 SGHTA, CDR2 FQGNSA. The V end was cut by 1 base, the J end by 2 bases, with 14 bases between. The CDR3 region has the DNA TGTGCCAGCAGCTTAGAGGGAGGGGCACCCAACTATGGCTACACCTTC. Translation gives CASSLEGGAPNYGYTF.

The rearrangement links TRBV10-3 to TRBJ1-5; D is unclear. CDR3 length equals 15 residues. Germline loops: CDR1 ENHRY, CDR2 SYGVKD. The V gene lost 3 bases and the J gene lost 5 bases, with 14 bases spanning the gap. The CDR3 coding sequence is TGTGCCATCAGTGATATGTCAACTGCGGATCAGCCCCAGCATTTT. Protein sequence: CAISDMSTADQPQHF.

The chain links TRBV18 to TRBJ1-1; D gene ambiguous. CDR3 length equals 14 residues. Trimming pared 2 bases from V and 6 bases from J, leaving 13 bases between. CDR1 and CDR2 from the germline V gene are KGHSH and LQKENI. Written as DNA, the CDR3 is TGTGCCAGCTCACCAGTAAGGGTTGTCGCTGAAGCTTTCTTT. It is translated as CASSPVRVVAEAFF.

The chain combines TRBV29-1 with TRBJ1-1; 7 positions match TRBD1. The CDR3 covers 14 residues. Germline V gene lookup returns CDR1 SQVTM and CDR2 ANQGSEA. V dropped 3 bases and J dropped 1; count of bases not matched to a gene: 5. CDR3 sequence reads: CSVDGQAQNTEAFF. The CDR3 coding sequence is TGCAGCGTTGACGGACAGGCACAGAACACTGAAGCTTTCTTT.

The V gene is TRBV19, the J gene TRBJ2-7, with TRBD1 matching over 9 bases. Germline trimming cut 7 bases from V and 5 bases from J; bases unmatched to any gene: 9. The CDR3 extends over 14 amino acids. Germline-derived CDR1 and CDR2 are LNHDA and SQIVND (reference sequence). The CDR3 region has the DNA TGTGCCAGTATGGACAGGGGAGAAAGGGACGAGCAGTACTTC. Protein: CASMDRGERDEQYF.

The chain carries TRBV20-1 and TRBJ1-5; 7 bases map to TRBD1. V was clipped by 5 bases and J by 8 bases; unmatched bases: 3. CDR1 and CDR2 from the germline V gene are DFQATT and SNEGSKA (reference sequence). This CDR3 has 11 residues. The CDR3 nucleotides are TGCAGTGCTTCCACAGGGGAGCCCCAGCATTTT. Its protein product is CSASTGEPQHF.

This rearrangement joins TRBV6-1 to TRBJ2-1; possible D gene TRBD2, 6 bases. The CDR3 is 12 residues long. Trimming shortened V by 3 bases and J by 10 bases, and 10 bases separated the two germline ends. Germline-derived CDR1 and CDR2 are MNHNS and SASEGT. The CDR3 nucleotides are TGTGCCAGCAGTGACGGGACTCTCGAGCAGTTCTTC. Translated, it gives CASSDGTLEQFF.

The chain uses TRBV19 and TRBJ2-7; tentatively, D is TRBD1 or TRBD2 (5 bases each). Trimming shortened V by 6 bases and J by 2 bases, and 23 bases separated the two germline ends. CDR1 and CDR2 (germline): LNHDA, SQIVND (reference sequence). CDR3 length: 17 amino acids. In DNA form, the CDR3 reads TGTGCCAGTAGATCCAACCCAGGGACCGACGGGGCCTACGAGCAGTACTTC. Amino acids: CASRSNPGTDGAYEQYF.

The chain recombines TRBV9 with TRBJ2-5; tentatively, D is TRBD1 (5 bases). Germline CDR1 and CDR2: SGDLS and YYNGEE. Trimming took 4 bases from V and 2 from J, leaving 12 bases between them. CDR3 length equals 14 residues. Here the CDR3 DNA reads TGTGCCAGCAGCCCCCCAGGGCTTCAAGAGACCCAGTACTTC. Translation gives CASSPPGLQETQYF.